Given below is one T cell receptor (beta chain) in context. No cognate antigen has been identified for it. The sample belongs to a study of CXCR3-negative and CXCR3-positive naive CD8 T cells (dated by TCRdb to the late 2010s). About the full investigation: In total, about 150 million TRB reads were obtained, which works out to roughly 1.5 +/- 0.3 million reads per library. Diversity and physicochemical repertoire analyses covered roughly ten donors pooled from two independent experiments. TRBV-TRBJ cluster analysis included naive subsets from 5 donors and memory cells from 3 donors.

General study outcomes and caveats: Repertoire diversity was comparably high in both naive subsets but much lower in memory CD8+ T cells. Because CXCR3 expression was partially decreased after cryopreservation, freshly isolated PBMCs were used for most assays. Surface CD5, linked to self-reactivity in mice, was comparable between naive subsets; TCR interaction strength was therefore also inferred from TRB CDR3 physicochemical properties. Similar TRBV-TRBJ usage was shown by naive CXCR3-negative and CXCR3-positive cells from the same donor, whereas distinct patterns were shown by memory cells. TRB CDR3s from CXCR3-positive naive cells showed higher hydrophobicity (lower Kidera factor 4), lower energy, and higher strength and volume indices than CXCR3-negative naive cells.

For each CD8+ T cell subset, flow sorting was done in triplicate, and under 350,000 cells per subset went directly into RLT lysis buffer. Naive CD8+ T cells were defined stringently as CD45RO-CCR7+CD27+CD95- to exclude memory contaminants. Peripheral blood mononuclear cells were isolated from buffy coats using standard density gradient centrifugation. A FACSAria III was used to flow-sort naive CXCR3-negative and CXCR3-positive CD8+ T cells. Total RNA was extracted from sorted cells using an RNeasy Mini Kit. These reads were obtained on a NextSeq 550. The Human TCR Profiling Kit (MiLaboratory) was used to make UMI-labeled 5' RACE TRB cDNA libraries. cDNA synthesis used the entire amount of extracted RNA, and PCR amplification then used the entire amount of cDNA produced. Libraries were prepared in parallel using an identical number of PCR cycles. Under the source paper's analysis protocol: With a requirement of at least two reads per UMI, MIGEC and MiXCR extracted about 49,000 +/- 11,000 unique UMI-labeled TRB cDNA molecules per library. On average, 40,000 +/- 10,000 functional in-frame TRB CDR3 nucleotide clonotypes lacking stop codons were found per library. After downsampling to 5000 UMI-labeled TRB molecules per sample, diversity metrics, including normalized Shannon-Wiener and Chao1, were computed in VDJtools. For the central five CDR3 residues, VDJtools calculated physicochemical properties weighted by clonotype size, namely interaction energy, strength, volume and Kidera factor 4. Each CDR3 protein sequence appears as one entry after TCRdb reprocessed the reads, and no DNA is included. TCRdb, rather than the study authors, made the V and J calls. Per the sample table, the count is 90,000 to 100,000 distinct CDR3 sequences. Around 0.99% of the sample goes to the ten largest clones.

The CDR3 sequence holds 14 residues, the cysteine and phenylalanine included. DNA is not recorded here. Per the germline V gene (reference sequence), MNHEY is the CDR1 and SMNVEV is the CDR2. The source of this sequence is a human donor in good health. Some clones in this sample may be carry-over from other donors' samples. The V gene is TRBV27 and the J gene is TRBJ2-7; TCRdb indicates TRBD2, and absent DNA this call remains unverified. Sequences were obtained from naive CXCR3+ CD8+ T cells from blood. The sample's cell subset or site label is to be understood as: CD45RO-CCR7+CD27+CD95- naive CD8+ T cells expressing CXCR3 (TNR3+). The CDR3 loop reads CASSQGGSLREQYF.